Shown below are 29 T cell receptor beta chains from a single sample sequenced in a study of cytomegalovirus exposure and HLA in healthy donors. The PCR had 60 Vbeta and 13 Jbeta primers. Clones were sequenced by immunoSEQ multiplex PCR, and TCRdb holds only the in-frame ones, with some missing. The data show fewer than 150,000 clones, more than 70% seen once. The sequencing input was PBMCs. These receptors all stem from a woman in her twenties or thirties in good health and CMV-seropositive.

This clone was observed a single time. The same CDR3 is also encoded by other DNA sequences in this sample. The chain uses TRBV9 and TRBJ2-3; TRBD2 agrees at 11 bases. The V and J ends lost 3 bases and 3 bases, in that order; junction bases with no gene match: 6. The CDR3 runs 16 residues. Germline CDR1 is SGDLS and CDR2 is YYNGEE. CDR3: CASSGGLAGGTDTQYF. For the CDR3, the DNA is TGTGCCAGCAGCGGGGGGCTAGCGGGAGGAACAGATACGCAGTATTTT.

The V and J genes are TRBV19 and TRBJ1-5; 10 bases are a match to TRBD1. In germline, CDR1 is LNHDA, CDR2 SQIVND (reference sequence). The CDR3 runs 16 residues. The V and J ends lost 6 bases and 5 bases, in that order; junction bases with no gene match: 10. The DNA for the CDR3 is TGTGCCAGTAGCAGGGACAGGGGCGTTATTTATCAGCCCCAGCATTTT. Translated: CASSRDRGVIYQPQHF.

The rearrangement links TRBV27 to TRBJ2-7, with D maybe TRBD2 (6 bases). CDR3 length equals 15 residues. The V and J ends lost 1 base and 5 bases respectively, with 15 bases between them. Looked up from germline, CDR1 is MNHEY and CDR2 is SMNVEV (reference sequence). The CDR3 nucleotides are TGTGCCAGCAGTTTATGGGACGGGAGTACCCACGAGCAGTACTTC. Protein: CASSLWDGSTHEQYF.

In this sample, this clone turned up a few times. The V call is TRBV28, the J call TRBJ2-6; 8 bases align to TRBD2. Germline lookup yields CDR1 MDHEN and CDR2 SYDVKM. The V and J ends lost 6 bases and 2 bases, in that order; junction bases with no gene match: 9. The CDR3 loop spans 17 amino acids. Here the CDR3 reads CASRAGGAPAGANVLTF. In nucleotides, the CDR3 is TGTGCCAGCAGGGCCGGGGGGGCGCCGGCTGGGGCCAACGTCCTGACTTTC.

The chain uses TRBV28 and TRBJ2-1; a weak D match, TRBD1 (6 bases). Germline CDR1 reads MDHEN; CDR2 reads SYDVKM. Trimming stripped 5 bases from V and 11 bases from J, with 13 bases between. CDR3 length: 12 residues. The CDR3 is CASSLRQAKQFF. The CDR3 nucleotides are TGTGCCAGCAGTCTACGACAGGCGAAGCAGTTCTTC.

This sequence joins TRBV13 and TRBJ2-3, with TRBD2 matching over 12 bases. Per germline, CDR1 PRHDT and CDR2 FYEKMQ (reference sequence). The CDR3 runs 16 residues. V lost 10 bases to trimming and J lost 6 bases; unmatched junction nucleotides: 14. In DNA form, the CDR3 reads TGTGCCACCCAGCGGCTAGCGGGAGGGGACACGGATACGCAGTATTTT. Amino acids: CATQRLAGGDTDTQYF.

This clone was seen only a few times. The chain uses TRBV7-2 and TRBJ2-7, with 7 bases that match TRBD1. Trimming at V came to 4 bases and at J to 4 bases, leaving 7 bases not matched to a gene. This CDR3 spans 14 amino acids. Germline V gives CDR1 SGHTA, CDR2 FQGNSA. The chain's CDR3 is CASSSNRGGYEQYF. CDR3 nucleotides: TGTGCCAGCAGCTCAAACAGGGGTGGATACGAGCAGTACTTC.

The chain joins TRBV30 to TRBJ1-1, with 9 bases fitting TRBD1. CDR3 length: 14 residues. Trimming removed 0 bases from V and 4 bases from J; junction bases left unmatched: 3. The germline V gene encodes CDR1 GTSNPN and CDR2 SVGIG (reference sequence). CDR3 DNA: TGTGCCTGGAGTGTAGGACAGGGGCTCACTGAAGCTTTCTTT. It translates to CAWSVGQGLTEAFF.

This clone was found once. The chain is built from TRBV7-8 and TRBJ2-5; TRBD2 agrees at 11 bases. V trimming: 2 bases; J trimming: 5 bases; junction bases outside the gene matches: 10. The germline V gene has CDR1 SGHVS and CDR2 FQNEAQ. This CDR3 region has 17 residues. The CDR3 DNA follows: TGTGCCAGCAGCTTAAAGCTACTAGCGGGGGCGTTGGAGACCCAGTACTTC. Its protein is CASSLKLLAGALETQYF.

The V and J genes are TRBV6-1 and TRBJ1-2; tentatively, D is TRBD1 (6 bases). The germline V gene encodes CDR1 MNHNS and CDR2 SASEGT. This CDR3 is 13 amino acids long. Trimming pared 8 bases from V and 4 bases from J, leaving 14 bases between. The CDR3 loop is CASSQGQGYGYTF. The DNA for the CDR3 is TGTGCCAGCTCCCAGGGGCAAGGCTATGGCTACACCTTC.

J is TRBJ2-7 and V is TRBV10-3; D gene unclear. Germline V gene lookup returns CDR1 ENHRY and CDR2 SYGVKD. The CDR3 has 13 residues. V was pared by 5 bases and J by 0 bases, with 8 bases between. The CDR3 spells CAISNSSSYEQYF. As DNA, the CDR3 is TGTGCCATCAGTAACTCTAGCTCCTACGAGCAGTACTTC.

The chain employs TRBV28 and TRBJ2-1, with TRBD2 matching over 8 bases. The CDR3 has 15 amino acids. The V gene end was trimmed by 6 bases and the J gene end by 0 bases; junction bases not matched to a gene: 4. Germline lookup yields CDR1 MDHEN and CDR2 SYDVKM. The DNA of the CDR3 is TGTGCCAGCAGACTTAGCGGGACCTCCTACAATGAGCAGTTCTTC. This encodes CASRLSGTSYNEQFF.

The chain employs TRBV5-1 and TRBJ2-7; possibly TRBD1 for D (5 bases). CDR1 and CDR2 from the germline V gene are SGHRS and YFSETQ. With 0 bases removed from V and 1 base from J, the gap between germline ends came to 8 bases. CDR3 size: 14 residues. The CDR3 DNA sequence: TGCGCCAGCAGCTTGGGACAGCTTTCCTACGAGCAGTACTTC. This encodes CASSLGQLSYEQYF. Variable domain in full (rest from reference TRBV5-1 and TRBJ2-7): KAGVTQTPRYLIKTRGQQVTLSCSPISGHRSVSWYQQTPGQGLQFLFEYFSETQRNKGNFPGRFSGRQFSNSRSEMNVSTLELGDSALYLCASSLGQLSYEQYFGPGTRLTVT.

The chain is built from TRBV2 and TRBJ2-5, with 7 positions matching TRBD1. Unmatched junction bases numbered 2, after V lost 7 bases and J lost 0 bases. The germline CDR1 and CDR2 sequences are SNHLY and FYNNEI. The CDR3 contains 13 residues. The CDR3 DNA follows: TGTGCCAGCACAGGACAGGACCAAGAGACCCAGTACTTC. This encodes CASTGQDQETQYF.

The rearrangement joins TRBV7-2 to TRBJ1-1, with a possible D match to TRBD1 (5 bases). Germline loops: CDR1 SGHTA, CDR2 FQGNSA. Trimming cost V 6 bases and J 5 bases, with 13 bases left between them. The CDR3 runs to 13 residues. CDR3 sequence reads: CASRGVGGTEAFF. The DNA of the CDR3 is TGTGCCAGCAGGGGGGTGGGGGGAACTGAAGCTTTCTTT. Full variable domain (outside the CDR3, taken from reference TRBV7-2 and TRBJ1-1): GAGVSQSPSNKVTEKGKDVELRCDPISGHTALYWYRQSLGQGLEFLIYFQGNSAPDKSGLPSDRFSAERTGGSVSTLTIQRTQQEDSAVYLCASRGVGGTEAFFGQGTRLTVV.

This sequence joins TRBV18 and TRBJ1-2, with D maybe TRBD1 (6 bases). V lost 2 bases and J 1 base, leaving 17 bases between the germline ends. From germline, CDR1 is KGHSH and CDR2 LQKENI. The CDR3 extends over 17 amino acids. CDR3 protein: CASSPLAGATFNYGYTF. CDR3 DNA: TGTGCCAGCTCACCATTAGCAGGGGCCACTTTTAACTATGGCTACACCTTC. Full variable domain (outside the CDR3, taken from reference TRBV18 and TRBJ1-2): NAGVMQNPRHLVRRRGQEARLRCSPMKGHSHVYWYRQLPEEGLKFMVYLQKENIIDESGMPKERFSAEFPKEGPSILRIQQVVRGDSAAYFCASSPLAGATFNYGYTFGSGTRLTVV.

This clone was seen once. The gene calls are TRBV6-1 and TRBJ2-3, with TRBD2 identical over 9 bases. V lost 9 bases and J lost 1; bases outside the gene matches: 5. Looked up from germline, CDR1 is MNHNS and CDR2 is SASEGT. The CDR3 contains 14 residues. The CDR3 protein is CASSAGGGTDTQYF. CDR3 coding DNA: TGTGCCAGTTCGGCGGGGGGGGGCACAGATACGCAGTATTTT.

The table lists this clone with a count of one. The chain recombines TRBV19 with TRBJ1-5; 10 nucleotides match TRBD1. Germline trimming cut 8 bases from V and 0 bases from J; bases unmatched to any gene: 7. CDR1 and CDR2 (germline): LNHDA, SQIVND (reference sequence). The CDR3 is 16 residues long. CDR3 in amino acids: CASRTTGGNSNQPQHF. CDR3 nucleotides: TGTGCCAGTCGCACGACAGGGGGCAATAGCAATCAGCCCCAGCATTTT. The full variable domain, rest sourced from reference TRBV19 and TRBJ1-5, is DGGITQSPKYLFRKEGQNVTLSCEQNLNHDAMYWYRQDPGQGLRLIYYSQIVNDFQKGDIAEGYSVSREKKESFPLTVTSAQKNPTAFYLCASRTTGGNSNQPQHFGDGTRLSIL.

This clone was recorded a few times. The chain combines TRBV10-3 with TRBJ2-7; D is undetermined. The CDR3 is 15 residues long. Germline CDR1 and CDR2: ENHRY and SYGVKD. V lost 0 bases, J lost 4 bases, and 13 bases lay in between. The CDR3 is CAISESTRDGYEQYF. The CDR3 DNA sequence: TGTGCCATCAGTGAGTCGACCCGAGACGGGTACGAGCAGTACTTC.

This chain links TRBV11-2 with TRBJ1-1; D remains unclear. Per germline, CDR1 SGHAT and CDR2 FQNNGV. This CDR3 region has 12 residues. Trimming cost V 1 base and J 5 bases, with 5 bases left between them. The CDR3 sequence is CASSLGVTEAFF. DNA of the CDR3: TGTGCCAGCAGCTTAGGCGTAACTGAAGCTTTCTTT.

Details on this clone: Different DNA sequences within this sample yield the same CDR3. The V and J genes are TRBV18 and TRBJ1-5; the D gene is possibly TRBD1 (6 bases). V was cut by 2 bases and J by 4 bases, with 9 bases left in between. The CDR3 is 14 amino acids. From germline, CDR1 is KGHSH and CDR2 LQKENI. This chain's CDR3 is CASSPGGGNQPQHF. The DNA of the CDR3 is TGTGCCAGCTCACCAGGGGGCGGAAATCAGCCCCAGCATTTT.

CDR3 DNA sequence: TGTGCCAGCAGTGAACCGGGAAGTGGTCACGAGCAGTACTTC. Protein sequence: CASSEPGSGHEQYF. The rearrangement links TRBV6-1 to TRBJ2-7; a weak D match, TRBD2 (5 bases). This CDR3 has 14 residues. The V end lost 2 bases, the J end lost 5 bases, and 13 bases lay between the germline ends. Germline-derived CDR1 and CDR2 are MNHNS and SASEGT.

V usage is TRBV9 and J usage is TRBJ1-1; 7 bases are shared with TRBD1. This CDR3 has 15 residues. The germline V gene encodes CDR1 SGDLS and CDR2 YYNGEE. Losses at the gene ends were 4 bases for V and 7 bases for J; bases not matched to a gene: 13. The CDR3 DNA sequence: TGTGCCAGCAGCCGTAGACAGGGAGGAGAAGATGAAGCTTTCTTT. Protein: CASSRRQGGEDEAFF.

V usage is TRBV7-6 and J usage is TRBJ1-3, with TRBD1 as a possible D gene (6 bases). Germline CDR1 SGHVS, CDR2 FNYEAQ. The V end lost 1 base, the J end lost 0 bases, and 10 bases lay between the germline ends. The CDR3 spans 16 residues. The CDR3 protein is CASSLGGRGSGNTIYF. The CDR3 nucleotides are TGTGCCAGCAGCTTAGGTGGCAGGGGCTCTGGAAACACCATATATTTT.

This sequence joins TRBV28 and TRBJ2-4; 8 bases match TRBD1. In germline, CDR1 is MDHEN, CDR2 SYDVKM. Trimming at V came to 3 bases and at J to 0 bases, leaving 7 bases not matched to a gene. There are 17 residues in the CDR3. DNA of the CDR3: TGTGCCAGCAGTTTCCCGCAGGGGGCCCTAGCCAAAAACATTCAGTACTTC. Protein sequence: CASSFPQGALAKNIQYF.

The CDR3 region has the DNA TGTGCCAGCTCACCACTTGGACAGGGTAGTCAGCCCCAGCATTTT. This gives the protein CASSPLGQGSQPQHF. This chain links TRBV18 with TRBJ1-5; 8 bases fit TRBD1. Losses at the gene ends were 1 base for V and 6 bases for J; bases not matched to a gene: 5. The CDR3 totals 15 residues. Germline-derived CDR1 and CDR2 are KGHSH and LQKENI.

The rearrangement uses TRBV5-4 and TRBJ2-5; possibly TRBD2 for D (5 bases). Deletions cut 1 base from V and 2 bases from J, with 6 bases between. The CDR3 is 13 amino acids. CDR1 is SGHNT and CDR2 is YYREEE in the germline V gene (reference sequence). CDR3 in DNA: TGTGCCAGCAGCTTGACTAGTCAAGAGACCCAGTACTTC. Its protein product is CASSLTSQETQYF.

This clone was detected only a few times. The rearrangement joins TRBV5-1 to TRBJ2-7, with a weak D call TRBD2 (5 bases). There are 15 residues in the CDR3. Germline CDR1 reads SGHRS; CDR2 reads YFSETQ. V shed 1 base and J shed 3 bases, with 14 bases lying between them. The CDR3, as DNA: TGCGCCAGCAGCTTGAAGGGAGTGTCAGGCTACGAGCAGTACTTC. Protein sequence: CASSLKGVSGYEQYF.

The V gene is TRBV5-1, the J gene TRBJ2-3; TRBD2 matches 9 bases. Germline CDR1 and CDR2: SGHRS and YFSETQ. Trimming cost V 4 bases and J 0 bases; bases outside gene matches: 3. This CDR3 comprises 15 residues. CDR3 amino acids: CASSRGGVSTDTQYF. The DNA of the CDR3 is TGCGCCAGCAGCCGCGGGGGGGTTAGCACAGATACGCAGTATTTT. The full variable domain, its missing parts supplied by reference TRBV5-1 and TRBJ2-3, is KAGVTQTPRYLIKTRGQQVTLSCSPISGHRSVSWYQQTPGQGLQFLFEYFSETQRNKGNFPGRFSGRQFSNSRSEMNVSTLELGDSALYLCASSRGGVSTDTQYFGPGTRLTVL.